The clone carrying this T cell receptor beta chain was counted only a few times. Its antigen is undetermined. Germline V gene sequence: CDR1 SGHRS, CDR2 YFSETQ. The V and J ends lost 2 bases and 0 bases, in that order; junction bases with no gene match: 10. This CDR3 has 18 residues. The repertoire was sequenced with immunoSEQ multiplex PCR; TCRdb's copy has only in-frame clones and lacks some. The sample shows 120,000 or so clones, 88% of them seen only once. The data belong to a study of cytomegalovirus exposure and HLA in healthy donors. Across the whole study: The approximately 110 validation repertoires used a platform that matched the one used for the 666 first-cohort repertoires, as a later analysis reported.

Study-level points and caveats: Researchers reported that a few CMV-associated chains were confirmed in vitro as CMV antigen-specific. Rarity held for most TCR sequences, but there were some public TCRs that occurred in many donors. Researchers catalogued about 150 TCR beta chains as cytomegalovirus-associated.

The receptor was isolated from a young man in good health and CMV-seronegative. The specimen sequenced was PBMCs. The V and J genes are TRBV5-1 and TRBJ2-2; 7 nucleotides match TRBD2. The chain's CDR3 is CASSLSLIAGANTGELFF. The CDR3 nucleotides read TGCGCCAGCAGCTTATCCCTCATCGCGGGAGCGAACACCGGGGAGCTGTTTTTT.